This TCR beta chain was retrieved from a study of T cells in tumors after PD-1 blockade. Repertoires were generated with immunoSEQ multiplex PCR, while TCRdb's copy carries only in-frame clones and drops some. Of more than 40,000 clones listed, more than 65% were seen once; the top ten hold around 9.3%. V lost 6 bases to trimming and J lost 3 bases; unmatched junction nucleotides: 12. This CDR3 spans 18 amino acids. Looked up from germline, CDR1 is LGHDT and CDR2 is YNNKEL (reference sequence). This clone was detected only once. The chain couples TRBV3-1 (or the pseudogene TRBV3-2) to TRBJ2-2; TRBD2 matches 11 bases. Sample: PBMCs, taken before anti-PD-1 therapy. This TCR was recovered from a human donor with advanced basal cell or squamous cell carcinoma (not recorded which). In DNA, the CDR3 is TGTGCCAGCAGAACTCAGCGTCTAGCGGGAGGTTACACCGGGGAGCTGTTTTTT. Translated: CASRTQRLAGGYTGELFF.